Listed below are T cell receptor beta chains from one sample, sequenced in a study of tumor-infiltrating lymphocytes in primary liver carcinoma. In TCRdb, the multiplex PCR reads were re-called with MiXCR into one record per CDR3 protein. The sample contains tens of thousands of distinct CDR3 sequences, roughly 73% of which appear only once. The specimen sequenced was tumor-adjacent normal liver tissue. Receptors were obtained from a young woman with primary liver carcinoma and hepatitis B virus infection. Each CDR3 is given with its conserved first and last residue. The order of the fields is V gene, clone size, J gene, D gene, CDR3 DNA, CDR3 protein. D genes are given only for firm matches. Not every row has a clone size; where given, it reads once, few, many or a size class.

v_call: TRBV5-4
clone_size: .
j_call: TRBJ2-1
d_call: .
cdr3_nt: TGTGCCAGCAGCTTGGGAGCAGGGCCGTACAATGACCAGTTCTTC
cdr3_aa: CASSLGAGPYNDQFF

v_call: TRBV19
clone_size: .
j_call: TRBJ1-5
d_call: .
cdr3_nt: TGTGCCTGTAGAGCTTGGACAGACCTCAATCAGCCCCAGCATTTT
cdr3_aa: CACRAWTDLNQPQHF

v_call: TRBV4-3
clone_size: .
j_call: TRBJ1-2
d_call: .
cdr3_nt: TGCGCCAGTAGCGCTGAGCAGGAGATCTATGGCTACACCTTC
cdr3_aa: CASSAEQEIYGYTF

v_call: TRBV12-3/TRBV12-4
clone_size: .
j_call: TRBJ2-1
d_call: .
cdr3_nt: TGTGCCAGCAGCCTCGGAGGGACAGACAATGAGCGGTTCTTC
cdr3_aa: CASSLGGTDNERFF

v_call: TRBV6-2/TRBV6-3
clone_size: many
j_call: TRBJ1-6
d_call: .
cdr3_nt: TGTGCCAGCAGTTACTCGGGACGTCCCAATTCACCCCTCCACTTT
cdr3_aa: CASSYSGRPNSPLHF

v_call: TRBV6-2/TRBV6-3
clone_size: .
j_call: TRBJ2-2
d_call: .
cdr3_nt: TGTGCCAGCAATGACTCCCTCTTTGGGACCGGGGAGCTGTTTTTT
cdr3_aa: CASNDSLFGTGELFF

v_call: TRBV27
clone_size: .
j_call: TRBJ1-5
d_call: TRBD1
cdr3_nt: TGTGCCAGCAGTCCGGCGATAGGGGGCTATCAGCCCCAGCATTTT
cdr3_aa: CASSPAIGGYQPQHF

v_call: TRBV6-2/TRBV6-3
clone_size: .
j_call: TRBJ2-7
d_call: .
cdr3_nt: TGTGCCAGCGCGATAGGCGGCTCCTATGAGCAGTACTTC
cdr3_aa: CASAIGGSYEQYF

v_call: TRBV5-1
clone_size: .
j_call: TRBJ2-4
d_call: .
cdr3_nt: TGCGCCAGCAGCTCGGATGGGGTCTCGGCGATAGCCAAAAACATTCAGTACTTC
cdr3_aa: CASSSDGVSAIAKNIQYF

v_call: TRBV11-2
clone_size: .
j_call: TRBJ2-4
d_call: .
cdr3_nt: TGTGCCAGGAGCCCTGCCTTCGTTCGGTACTTC
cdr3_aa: CARSPAFVRYF

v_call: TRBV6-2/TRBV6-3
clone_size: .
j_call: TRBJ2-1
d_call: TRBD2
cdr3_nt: TGTACCAGCAGTTACGGCAGTGCGGGTCTAGCGGGAGGGCCTAACAAAGAGCAGTTCTTC
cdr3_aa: CTSSYGSAGLAGGPNKEQFF

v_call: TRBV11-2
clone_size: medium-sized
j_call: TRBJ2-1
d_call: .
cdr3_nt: TGTGCCAGCAGCTTAGATCTCGCCAGAAACAATGAGCAGTTCTTC
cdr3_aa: CASSLDLARNNEQFF

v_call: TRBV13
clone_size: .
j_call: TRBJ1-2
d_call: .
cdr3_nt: TGTGTTAGCAGCTTAGGCGGGTCGCTCACCTATGGCTACACCTTC
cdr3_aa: CVSSLGGSLTYGYTF

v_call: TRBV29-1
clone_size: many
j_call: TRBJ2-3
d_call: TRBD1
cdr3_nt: TGCAGCGCTGACGGACAGGGGAACACAGATACGCAGTATTTT
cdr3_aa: CSADGQGNTDTQYF

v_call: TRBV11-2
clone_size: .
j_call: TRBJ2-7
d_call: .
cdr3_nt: TGTGCCAGTAGCCGGGTCGCCTTCTCCTACGAGCAGTACTTC
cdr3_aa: CASSRVAFSYEQYF

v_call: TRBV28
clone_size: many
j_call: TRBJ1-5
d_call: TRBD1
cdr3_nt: TGTGCCAGCAGTACACCGGGACAGGGATATCAGCCCCAGCATTTT
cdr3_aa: CASSTPGQGYQPQHF

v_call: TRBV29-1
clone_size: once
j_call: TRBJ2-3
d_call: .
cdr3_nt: TGCAGCGTTGAAGAAGGAGTAGGCATAGATACGCACTATTTC
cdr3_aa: CSVEEGVGIDTHYF

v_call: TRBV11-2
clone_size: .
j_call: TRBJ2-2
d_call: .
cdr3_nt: TGTGCCAACAGCTACGGTCTCGGGGAGCTGTTTTTT
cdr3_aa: CANSYGLGELFF